The 23 T cell receptor beta chains listed next were all sequenced from one sample in a study of neoadjuvant anti-PD-1 for oral cavity cancer (TCRdb year 2021). The time point label corresponds to: before neoadjuvant nivolumab. Libraries were built with the immunoSEQ multiplex PCR assay. Here the immuneACCESS table is served through TCRdb, limited to in-frame sequences with V and J called. Missing clones are a known gap in these copies; in checked studies unresolved V genes cover under half, and the rest lacks a known reason. The sample table shows roughly 7,000 clones, and about three quarters are seen once. Around 3% of the sample goes to the ten largest clones. The sequenced sample was PBMCs, obtained before nivolumab (anti-PD-1) treatment. Receptors were obtained from a person aged 40 to 85 with oral cavity squamous cell carcinoma.

The chain uses TRBV28 and TRBJ2-6; a weak D match, TRBD1 (6 bases). The CDR3 length is 17 residues. Between the trimmed V and J ends, which lost 5 bases and 5 bases, there was a span of 19 bases. CDR1 and CDR2 from the germline V gene are MDHEN and SYDVKM. In DNA form, the CDR3 reads TGTGCCAGCAGTCCCATATGGGGGCCCGGGAGGGCCAACGTCCTGACTTTC. Protein sequence: CASSPIWGPGRANVLTF.

The chain couples TRBV29-1 to TRBJ1-1; 12 bases fit TRBD1. Trimming cost V 7 bases and J 6 bases; bases outside gene matches: 0. The CDR3 loop spans 11 amino acids. Germline V gene sequence: CDR1 SQVTM, CDR2 ANQGSEA. The CDR3 spells CSGDRGPEAFF. The CDR3 nucleotides read TGCAGCGGGGACAGGGGGCCTGAAGCTTTCTTT.

Remarks on this clone: One end of the junction is discordant with germline, which a read error may explain. The chain joins TRBV4-3 to TRBJ1-2, with a weak D call TRBD1 (6 bases). CDR1 and CDR2 from the germline V gene are LGHNA and YSLEER. CDR3 size: 18 residues. CDR3 protein: CVSSQEILTGGRPYGYTF. CDR3 coding DNA: TGCGTCAGCAGCCAAGAAATCCTAACCGGGGGGCGTCCCTATGGCTACACCTTC.

V is TRBV6-1 and J is TRBJ2-5; D is undetermined. Per germline, CDR1 MNHNS and CDR2 SASEGT. V lost 8 bases and J 2 bases, leaving 12 bases between the germline ends. The CDR3 is 13 amino acids. The CDR3 coding sequence is TGTGCCAGCGGGGTCCGGGCACAAGAGACCCAGTACTTC. Its protein product is CASGVRAQETQYF.

The genes are TRBV19 and TRBJ2-7; D might be TRBD1 (6 bases). CDR1 is LNHDA, CDR2 SQIVND, per germline (reference sequence). Trimming left V 7 bases short and J 0 bases short, with 13 bases between. This CDR3 has 14 residues. CDR3 protein: CASKETGLSYEQYF. DNA of the CDR3: TGTGCCAGTAAGGAGACAGGCCTCTCCTACGAGCAGTACTTC.

This clone was found once. The chain couples TRBV5-6 to TRBJ2-5, with 8 bases that match TRBD2. This CDR3 region has 14 residues. Losses at the gene ends were 3 bases for V and 4 bases for J; bases not matched to a gene: 5. The germline V gene encodes CDR1 SGHDT and CDR2 YYEEEE. The DNA of the CDR3 is TGTGCCAGCAGCTCCGTCCGGGGGGGAGAGACCCAGTACTTC. The encoded protein is CASSSVRGGETQYF.

This clone was found a few times. The rearrangement uses TRBV5-1 and TRBJ2-1; D call uncertain. Trimming removed 5 bases from V and 2 bases from J, with 5 bases in between. CDR3 length: 12 residues. Germline lookup yields CDR1 SGHRS and CDR2 YFSETQ. CDR3 bases: TGCGCCAGCAGGACACCCTACAATGAGCAGTTCTTC. Translated: CASRTPYNEQFF.

The chain carries TRBV15 and TRBJ1-2, with D possibly being TRBD1 (5 bases). The length of the CDR3 is 14 residues. Trimming shortened V by 5 bases and J by 2 bases, and 12 bases separated the two germline ends. CDR1 is LNHNV, CDR2 YYDKDF, per germline (reference sequence). Here the CDR3 reads CATSSGGGNYGYTF. The CDR3, as DNA: TGTGCCACCAGCTCTGGGGGTGGGAACTATGGCTACACCTTC.

The J gene is TRBJ2-5, the V gene TRBV15, with TRBD2 as a possible D gene (6 bases). With 7 bases removed from V and 1 base from J, the gap between germline ends came to 13 bases. Germline V gives CDR1 LNHNV, CDR2 YYDKDF (reference sequence). The length of the CDR3 is 14 residues. Written as DNA, the CDR3 is TGTGCCACCAAGGGAGGCCGAGCCCAAGAGACCCAGTACTTC. Protein sequence: CATKGGRAQETQYF.

The V and J genes are TRBV28 and TRBJ1-2; possibly TRBD1 for D (6 bases). Germline V lookup: CDR1 MDHEN, CDR2 SYDVKM. The V and J ends lost 4 bases and 2 bases respectively, with 11 bases between them. This CDR3 region has 14 residues. This CDR3 reads CASSWPGENYGYTF. As DNA, the CDR3 is TGTGCCAGCAGTTGGCCAGGGGAGAACTATGGCTACACCTTC.

This chain links TRBV29-1 with TRBJ1-4, with TRBD1 as a possible D gene (5 bases). Germline V gene lookup returns CDR1 SQVTM and CDR2 ANQGSEA. V lost 4 bases, J lost 6 bases, and 18 bases lay in between. The CDR3 sequence is 15 residues long. The CDR3 region is CSVGAGTGFYEKLFF. The CDR3 DNA follows: TGCAGCGTTGGGGCCGGGACCGGATTTTATGAAAAACTGTTTTTT.

The rearrangement joins TRBV11-3 to TRBJ2-3; unclear D gene. Germline V CDR1 and CDR2: SGHNT, YENEEA. V dropped 5 bases and J dropped 2 bases, with 11 bases sitting between them. The CDR3 loop spans 14 amino acids. The CDR3 coding sequence is TGTGCCAGCAGCCCATCACGGGCCACAGATACGCAGTATTTT. It encodes CASSPSRATDTQYF.

The rearrangement links TRBV18 to TRBJ2-7; 11 positions agree with TRBD2. The germline gives CDR1 KGHSH, CDR2 LQKENI. The CDR3 length is 15 residues. The trim removed 3 bases at V and 1 base at J, leaving 2 bases unmatched. The CDR3 nucleotides read TGTGCCAGCTCACCCCTAGCGGGGGGTTCCTACGAGCAGTACTTC. It specifies CASSPLAGGSYEQYF.

This clone occurred a few times. The rearrangement joins TRBV27 to TRBJ2-2; D call uncertain. The V gene's germline CDR1 is MNHEY and CDR2 SMNVEV (reference sequence). V lost 0 bases to trimming and J lost 1 base, with 3 bases between them. The CDR3 runs 14 residues. CDR3 in amino acids: CASSLSVNTGELFF. In DNA form, the CDR3 reads TGTGCCAGCAGTTTATCTGTGAACACCGGGGAGCTGTTTTTT.

V usage is TRBV5-6 and J usage is TRBJ2-7, with 11 bases that match TRBD2. The CDR3 length is 19 residues. CDR1 SGHDT and CDR2 YYEEEE come from the germline V gene. Losses at the gene ends were 3 bases for V and 5 bases for J; bases not matched to a gene: 19. CDR3 bases: TGTGCCAGCAGCTCCCCCCGGCTAGCGGGGGGCCAGGGTGTCGACGAGCAGTACTTC. Its protein product is CASSSPRLAGGQGVDEQYF.

This clone was observed a few times. The chain combines TRBV2 with TRBJ1-6; 9 nucleotides align to TRBD1. This CDR3 region has 14 residues. Germline-derived CDR1 and CDR2 are SNHLY and FYNNEI. V shed 5 bases, J shed 10 bases, and the junction held 6 bases outside the gene matches. Here the CDR3 reads CASSWDREESPLHF. As DNA, the CDR3 is TGTGCCAGCAGTTGGGACAGGGAAGAGTCACCCCTCCACTTT. Full variable domain (rest looked up from reference TRBV2 and TRBJ1-6): EPEVTQTPSHQVTQMGQEVILRCVPISNHLYFYWYRQILGQKVEFLVSFYNNEISEKSEIFDDQFSVERPDGSNFTLKIRSTKLEDSAMYFCASSWDREESPLHFGNGTRLTVT.

V usage is TRBV5-6 and J usage is TRBJ2-1, with D tentatively TRBD1 (5 bases). V was clipped by 1 base and J by 9 bases, with 23 bases between them. Germline loops: CDR1 SGHDT, CDR2 YYEEEE. CDR3 length equals 17 residues. CDR3 in amino acids: CASSLPGKTARGSEQFF. In DNA, the CDR3 is TGTGCCAGCAGCTTGCCAGGGAAAACAGCTAGGGGTAGTGAGCAGTTCTTC.

The chain employs TRBV5-1 and TRBJ2-1, with D perhaps given as TRBD1 or TRBD2 (5 bases each). The CDR3 spans 15 residues. The V and J ends lost 5 bases and 0 bases respectively, with 12 bases between them. Per germline, CDR1 SGHRS and CDR2 YFSETQ. The CDR3 reads CASSLSGSSYNEQFF. DNA for the CDR3: TGCGCCAGCAGTCTATCAGGGAGCTCCTACAATGAGCAGTTCTTC.

The rearrangement joins TRBV7-2 to TRBJ2-3, with D maybe TRBD1 (6 bases). This CDR3 is 14 amino acids long. The germline V and J ends were trimmed by 4 bases and 4 bases, with 12 bases remaining between them. CDR1 and CDR2 (germline): SGHTA, FQGNSA. CDR3 sequence: CASSSSTGSDTQYF. CDR3 sequence (DNA): TGTGCCAGCAGCTCAAGTACAGGGTCAGATACGCAGTATTTT. The full variable domain, rest sourced from reference TRBV7-2 and TRBJ2-3, is GAGVSQSPSNKVTEKGKDVELRCDPISGHTALYWYRQSLGQGLEFLIYFQGNSAPDKSGLPSDRFSAERTGGSVSTLTIQRTQQEDSAVYLCASSSSTGSDTQYFGPGTRLTVL.

The J gene is TRBJ2-4, the V gene TRBV5-1; no clear D gene. Germline CDR1 SGHRS, CDR2 YFSETQ. The V end was cut by 0 bases, the J end by 6 bases, with 7 bases between. There are 13 residues in the CDR3. CDR3 DNA: TGCGCCAGCAGCTTGGAGGGCAGAAACATTCAGTACTTC. Protein sequence: CASSLEGRNIQYF.

The J gene is TRBJ2-7, the V gene TRBV19, with D unresolved. CDR1 is LNHDA, CDR2 SQIVND, per germline (reference sequence). This CDR3 has 15 residues. V was cut by 2 bases and J by 2 bases, with 13 bases left in between. The CDR3, as DNA: TGTGCCAGTAGTATAACCGGATCGGAGACCTACGAGCAGTACTTC. Amino acids: CASSITGSETYEQYF.

The gene calls are TRBV7-9 and TRBJ2-7, with D maybe TRBD1 (5 bases). The V end was cut by 5 bases, the J end by 1 base, with 15 bases between. CDR1 is SEHNR and CDR2 is FQNEAQ in the germline V gene (reference sequence). The CDR3 totals 15 residues. The CDR3 DNA follows: TGTGCCAGCAGCGCTCGGACAAGACCTTCCTACGAGCAGTACTTC. Translated: CASSARTRPSYEQYF. Full variable domain (outside the CDR3, taken from reference TRBV7-9 and TRBJ2-7): DTGVSQNPRHKITKRGQNVTFRCDPISEHNRLYWYRQTLGQGPEFLTYFQNEAQLEKSRLLSDRFSAERPKGSFSTLEIQRTEQGDSAMYLCASSARTRPSYEQYFGPGTRLTVT.

This clone appeared once. The chain joins TRBV21-1 to TRBJ1-5; the table assigns TRBD1, which was not confirmed against the DNA. TRBV21-1 is deemed a pseudogene. There are 17 residues in the CDR3. CDR3 in amino acids: CASSSPASRHSNQPQHF. The CDR3 nucleotides read TGTGCCAGCAGCTCACCCGCCAGCAGGCATAGCAATCAGCCCCAGCATTTT.